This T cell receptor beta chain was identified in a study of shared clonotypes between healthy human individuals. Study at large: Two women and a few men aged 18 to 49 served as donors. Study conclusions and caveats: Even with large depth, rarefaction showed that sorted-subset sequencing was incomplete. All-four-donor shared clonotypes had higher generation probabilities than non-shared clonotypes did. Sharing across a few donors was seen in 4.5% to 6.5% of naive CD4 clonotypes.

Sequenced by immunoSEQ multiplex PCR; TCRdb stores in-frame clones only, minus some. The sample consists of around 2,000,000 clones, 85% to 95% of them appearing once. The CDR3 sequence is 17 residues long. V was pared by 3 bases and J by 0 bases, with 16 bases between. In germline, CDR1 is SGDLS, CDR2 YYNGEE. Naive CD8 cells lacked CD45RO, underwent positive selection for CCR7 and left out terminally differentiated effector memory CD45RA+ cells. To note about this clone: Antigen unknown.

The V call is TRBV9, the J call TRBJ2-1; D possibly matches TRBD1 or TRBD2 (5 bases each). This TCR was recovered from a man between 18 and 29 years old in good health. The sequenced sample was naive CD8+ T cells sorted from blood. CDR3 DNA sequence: TGTGCCAGCAGCGACCAACACCGGGACCTCTCCTACAATGAGCAGTTCTTC. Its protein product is CASSDQHRDLSYNEQFF.